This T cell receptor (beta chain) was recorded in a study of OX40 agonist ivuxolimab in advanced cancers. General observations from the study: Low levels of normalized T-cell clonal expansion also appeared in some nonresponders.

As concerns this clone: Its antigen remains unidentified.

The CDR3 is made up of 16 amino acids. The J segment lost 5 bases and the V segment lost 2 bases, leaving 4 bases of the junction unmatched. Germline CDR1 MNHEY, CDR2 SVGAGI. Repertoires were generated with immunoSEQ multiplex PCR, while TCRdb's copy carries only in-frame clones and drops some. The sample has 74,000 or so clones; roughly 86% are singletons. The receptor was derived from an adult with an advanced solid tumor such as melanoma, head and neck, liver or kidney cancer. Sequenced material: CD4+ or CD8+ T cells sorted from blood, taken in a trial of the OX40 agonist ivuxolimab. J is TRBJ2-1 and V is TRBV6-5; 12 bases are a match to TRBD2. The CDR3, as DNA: TGTGCCAGCAGTTACGGGGGACTAGCGGGTAACAATGAGCAGTTCTTC. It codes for CASSYGGLAGNNEQFF.